The source of this T cell receptor beta chain is a study of cytomegalovirus exposure and HLA in healthy donors. This CDR3 spans 15 amino acids. The germline gives CDR1 SGHNT, CDR2 YYREEE (reference sequence). V was clipped by 1 base and J by 0 bases, with 8 bases between them. PCR involved 60 Vbeta and 13 Jbeta primers. Generated by immunoSEQ multiplex PCR, the TCRdb table keeps only in-frame clones and is missing some. The table has under 200,000 clones, 80% seen once. Worth noting for this clone: Its antigen remains unidentified.

Findings of the study overall: When analyzed later, the rates of TCR association showed variation by HLA locus, with DRB1 the most and HLA-C the fewest. TCR sequences were mostly rare, though some public TCRs occurred in many donors. In a later analysis, an Asian-associated ancestry cluster reportedly showed fewer N-insertions than the roughly 710-donor mean.

The clonotype comes from a woman aged 45-65 years in good health and CMV-seronegative. This chain uses TRBV5-4 with TRBJ2-4, with TRBD2 as a possible D gene (5 bases). Input material: PBMCs. CDR3 in DNA: TGTGCCAGCAGCTTGCGTGCGGGAGCCAAAAACATTCAGTACTTC. Translated: CASSLRAGAKNIQYF.